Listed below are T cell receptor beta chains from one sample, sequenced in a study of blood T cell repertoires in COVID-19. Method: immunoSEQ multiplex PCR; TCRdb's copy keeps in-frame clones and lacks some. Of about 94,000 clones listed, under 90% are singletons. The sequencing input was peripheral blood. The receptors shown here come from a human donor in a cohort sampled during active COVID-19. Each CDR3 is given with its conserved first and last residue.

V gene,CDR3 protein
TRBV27,CASSLNFGTDTQYF
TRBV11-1,CASSFTDSLNSPLHF
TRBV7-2,CASSSWTLSYEQYF
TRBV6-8,CARPTLRGRLYEQYF
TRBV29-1,CSVEDREGFSSYEQYF
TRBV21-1,CASSPPVYF
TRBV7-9,CASSLVAAYGYTF
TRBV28,CASRSGNQAYEQYF
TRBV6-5,CASSYSPSYGYTF
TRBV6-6,CASDFGQGGYEQYF
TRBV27,CASSLRGYNEQFF
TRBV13,CASRTGDSPLHF
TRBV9,CASSPLAGPVAGNTIYF
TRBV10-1,CASSSHGTGWNTGELFF
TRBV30,CAWSVQGTAYEQYF
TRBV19,CASSPKGTRAKNIQYF
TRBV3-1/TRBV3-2,CASSQEFGLAGGNEQFF
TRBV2,CASSSEILQGGIQYF
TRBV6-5,CASRAVAGAWNEQFF
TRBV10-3,CATSPGLDSYEQYF
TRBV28,CASSGGTGVNEQFF
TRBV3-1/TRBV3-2,CASSHRGRWREGANVLTF
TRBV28,CASIPSQGWRTEKLFF
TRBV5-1,CASSAGYEQYF
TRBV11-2,CASSFPGGTAYTF
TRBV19,CASSISEDSPNSPLHF
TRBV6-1,CASSEPGQAFYGYTF